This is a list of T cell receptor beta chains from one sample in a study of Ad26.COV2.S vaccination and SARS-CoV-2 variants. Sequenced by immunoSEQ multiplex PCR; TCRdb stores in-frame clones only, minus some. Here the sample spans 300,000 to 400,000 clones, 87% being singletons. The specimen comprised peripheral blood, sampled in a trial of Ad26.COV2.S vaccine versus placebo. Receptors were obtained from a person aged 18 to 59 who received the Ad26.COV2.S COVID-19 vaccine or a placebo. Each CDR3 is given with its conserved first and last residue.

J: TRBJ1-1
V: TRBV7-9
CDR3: CASSGGETEAFF

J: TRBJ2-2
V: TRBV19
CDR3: CASSLYRGGSTGELFF

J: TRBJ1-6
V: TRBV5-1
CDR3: CASSFTAVDDNSPLHF

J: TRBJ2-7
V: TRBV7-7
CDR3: CASSAGTSGYEQYF

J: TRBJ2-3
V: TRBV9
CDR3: CASSVGLGSTDTQYF

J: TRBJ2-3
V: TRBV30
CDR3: CAWSRAGYTDTQYF

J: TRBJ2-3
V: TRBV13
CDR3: CASSLWSNSEGMDTQYF

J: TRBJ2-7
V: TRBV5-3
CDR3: CARSLDREVLQYAHFNHYEQYF

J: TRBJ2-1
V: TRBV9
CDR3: CASSDGQGNNEQFF

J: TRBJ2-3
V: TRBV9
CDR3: CASSPTSSGGFTDTQYF

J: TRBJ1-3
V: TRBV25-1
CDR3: CASTAGSGNTIYF

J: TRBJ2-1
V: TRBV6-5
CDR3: CASSYSIHGPYNEQFF

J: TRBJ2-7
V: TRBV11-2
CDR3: CASTETGNEQYF

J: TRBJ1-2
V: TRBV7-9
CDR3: CASSTGDADGYTF

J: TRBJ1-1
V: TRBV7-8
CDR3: CASSTLTLPLNTEAFF

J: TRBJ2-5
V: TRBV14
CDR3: CASSQVRGETQYF

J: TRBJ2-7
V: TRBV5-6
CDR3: CASSPETGGPYEQYF

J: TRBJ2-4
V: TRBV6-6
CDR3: CASSQMGGSQNIQYF

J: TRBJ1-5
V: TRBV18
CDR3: CASSRTGTGNQPQHF

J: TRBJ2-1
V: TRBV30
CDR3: CAWGVGTARFF

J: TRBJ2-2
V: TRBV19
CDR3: CASSSRTGELFF

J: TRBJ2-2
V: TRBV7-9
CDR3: CASSLAPVAGELFF

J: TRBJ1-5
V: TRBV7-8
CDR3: CASSPRALVGGSNQPQHF

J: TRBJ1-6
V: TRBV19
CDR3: CASRTTPGNSPLHF

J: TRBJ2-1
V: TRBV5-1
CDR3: CASSLGRDNEQFF

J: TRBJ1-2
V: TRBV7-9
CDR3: CASSLGWDREIYGYTF

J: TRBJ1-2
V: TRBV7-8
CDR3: CASSRRDRASNYGYTF

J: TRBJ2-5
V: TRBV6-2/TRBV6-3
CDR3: CASSYRDRQETQYF

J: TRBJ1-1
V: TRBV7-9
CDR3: CASSFRTGGTAEAFF

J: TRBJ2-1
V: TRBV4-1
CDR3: CASSPLPSGTNYNEQFF

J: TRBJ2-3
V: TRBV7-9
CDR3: CASSSRSAGWIDTQYF

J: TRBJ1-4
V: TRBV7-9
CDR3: CASSLALSQYGATNEKLFF

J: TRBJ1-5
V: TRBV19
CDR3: CASSRDGGNWPQHF

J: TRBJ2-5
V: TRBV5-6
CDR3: CASSLVGVQETQYF

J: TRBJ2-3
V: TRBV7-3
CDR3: CASSPTGGRADTQYF

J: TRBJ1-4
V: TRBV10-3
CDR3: CAISESVPATNEKLFF

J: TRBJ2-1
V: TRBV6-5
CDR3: CASSRRHTEQFF

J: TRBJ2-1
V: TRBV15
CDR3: CATSPRRGWNEQFF

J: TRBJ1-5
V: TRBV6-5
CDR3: CASSYSIQGGQPQHF

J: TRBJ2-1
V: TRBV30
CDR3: CASKSGSRSYNEQFF

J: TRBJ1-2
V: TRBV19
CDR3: CASRFGRGLDGYTF